These 32 T cell receptor beta chains share one sample of origin, sequenced in a study of blood T cell repertoires in COVID-19. This table comes from immunoSEQ multiplex PCR, and its TCRdb copy is limited to in-frame clones, with some not included. The repertoire holds around 340,000 clones, around 88% seen once, with around 7.5% in the top ten. The material sequenced was peripheral blood. The receptors stem from a woman in her sixties with COVID-19, enrolled during active disease.

The chain uses TRBV5-3 and TRBJ2-7; TRBD2 aligns across 12 bases. TRBV5-3 is noted as an ORF with a role that remains uncertain. This CDR3 has 19 amino acids. Losses at the gene ends were 3 bases for V and 7 bases for J; bases not matched to a gene: 20. The DNA for the CDR3 is TGTGCCAGAAGCTCTACGCCACTAGCGGGGGGCGTAGCGGAAGGAGAGCAGTACTTC. Protein: CARSSTPLAGGVAEGEQYF.

CDR3 in DNA: TGTGCCAGCAAGCGGCTTCACACAGGGGCGACCTACGAGCAGTACTTC. This translates into CASKRLHTGATYEQYF. The chain employs TRBV27 and TRBJ2-7; TRBD1 matches 7 bases. With V trimmed by 7 bases and J by 2 bases, 14 bases remained unmatched. The length of the CDR3 is 16 residues. Germline V CDR1 and CDR2: MNHEY, SMNVEV (reference sequence).

This sequence joins TRBV29-1 and TRBJ1-1, with no clear D. CDR1 SQVTM and CDR2 ANQGSEA come from the germline V gene. V was pared by 5 bases and J by 1 base, with 8 bases between. The CDR3 covers 12 residues. The CDR3 DNA reads as TGCAGCGTTCTAGATCAGAACACTGAAGCTTTCTTT. This translates into CSVLDQNTEAFF.

V is TRBV7-9 and J is TRBJ2-5; D might be TRBD1 (5 bases). Germline assignment: CDR1 SEHNR and CDR2 FQNEAQ (reference sequence). CDR3 length: 14 amino acids. Deletions cut 1 base from V and 5 bases from J, with 11 bases between. CDR3 DNA: TGTGCCAGCAGCTTAGGAGTTAGGGGTGAGACCCAGTACTTC. It encodes CASSLGVRGETQYF.

This chain links TRBV2 with TRBJ2-5, with 10 bases lining up with TRBD2. CDR1 and CDR2 (germline): SNHLY, FYNNEI. This CDR3 is built from 15 residues. V trimming: 7 bases; J trimming: 2 bases; junction bases outside the gene matches: 7. The CDR3 spells CASNRGTSAQETQYF. CDR3 DNA: TGTGCCAGCAACCGAGGGACTAGCGCACAAGAGACCCAGTACTTC.

This rearrangement joins TRBV15 to TRBJ1-5; D remains ambiguous. Germline values: CDR1 LNHNV, CDR2 YYDKDF (reference sequence). V was cut by 8 bases and J by 6 bases, with 20 bases left in between. The CDR3 is 15 residues long. DNA of the CDR3: TGTGCCACCCGAGAGACTCGGTTATCGTCTCAGCCCCAGCATTTT. Translated: CATRETRLSSQPQHF.

The chain combines TRBV7-2 with TRBJ2-3, with a possible D match to TRBD2 (6 bases). The germline V gene encodes CDR1 SGHTA and CDR2 FQGNSA. The CDR3 spans 14 residues. Trimming took 5 bases from V and 2 from J, leaving 11 bases between them. In nucleotides, the CDR3 is TGTGCCAGCAGCGCGACTAGGGACACAGATACGCAGTATTTT. Protein: CASSATRDTDTQYF. The full variable domain, completed using reference TRBV7-2 and TRBJ2-3, is GAGVSQSPSNKVTEKGKDVELRCDPISGHTALYWYRQSLGQGLEFLIYFQGNSAPDKSGLPSDRFSAERTGGSVSTLTIQRTQQEDSAVYLCASSATRDTDTQYFGPGTRLTVL.

The gene calls are TRBV5-4 and TRBJ1-2, with D unclear. With 0 bases removed from V and 4 bases from J, the gap between germline ends came to 13 bases. CDR3 length: 15 residues. Germline CDR1 reads SGHNT; CDR2 reads YYREEE (reference sequence). DNA of the CDR3: TGTGCCAGCAGCTTGGGGGGAGGTGACCCCTATGGCTACACCTTC. It is translated as CASSLGGGDPYGYTF.

This clone was seen repeatedly, ten times or more. This chain uses TRBV2 with TRBJ2-6, with D possibly TRBD1 on 5 matching bases. The V gene's germline CDR1 is SNHLY and CDR2 FYNNEI. Between the trimmed V and J ends, which lost 5 bases and 8 bases, there was a span of 16 bases. The CDR3 contains 15 residues. CDR3 bases: TGTGCCAGCAGTCCTCCGGACATTAGCCCCAACGTCCTGACTTTC. Translated: CASSPPDISPNVLTF.

The chain is built from TRBV5-3 and TRBJ1-1; possible D gene TRBD1, 5 bases. TRBV5-3 is annotated as an ORF whose role is uncertain. V was clipped by 3 bases and J by 4 bases, with 19 bases between them. The CDR3 sequence is 16 residues long. CDR3 sequence reads: CARSWGLSEGCTEAFF. As DNA, the CDR3 is TGTGCCAGAAGCTGGGGACTATCCGAGGGGTGCACTGAAGCTTTCTTT.

The genes are TRBV18 and TRBJ1-2; TRBD1 aligns across 7 bases. CDR1 is KGHSH, CDR2 LQKENI, per germline. The CDR3 totals 15 residues. Trimming cost V 3 bases and J 6 bases; bases outside gene matches: 10. The CDR3 sequence is CASSPRSGTDDGYTF. The CDR3 nucleotides are TGTGCCAGCTCACCGCGCTCCGGGACAGATGATGGCTACACCTTC.

This clone is a singleton in its sample. V gene TRBV6-5 combines with J gene TRBJ1-2, with 8 bases matching TRBD1. Germline V gene data show CDR1 as MNHEY and CDR2 as SVGAGI. There are 16 residues in the CDR3. Trimming at V came to 2 bases and at J to 6 bases, leaving 11 bases not matched to a gene. Written as DNA, the CDR3 is TGTGCCAGCAGTTACCGACAGGGGCCAGGCCGAGATGGCTACACCTTC. It codes for CASSYRQGPGRDGYTF.

The gene calls are TRBV9 and TRBJ2-4, with 8 bases lining up with TRBD1. Germline lookup yields CDR1 SGDLS and CDR2 YYNGEE. CDR3 length equals 16 residues. V shed 1 base and J 0 bases; nucleotides not matched to a gene: 3. The CDR3, as DNA: TGTGCCAGCAGCGTACTACAGGGGGAAGCCAAAAACATTCAGTACTTC. Translating it yields CASSVLQGEAKNIQYF.

This chain uses TRBV5-1 with TRBJ2-3, with 9 positions matching TRBD2. J gave up 3 bases and V 0 bases, and 5 bases lay outside the gene matches. The CDR3 sequence is 16 residues long. Germline CDR1 and CDR2: SGHRS and YFSETQ. CDR3 DNA: TGCGCCAGCAGCTTGGGGGCGGCGGGAGGGACAGATACGCAGTATTTT. This gives the protein CASSLGAAGGTDTQYF.

This clone was seen only once. DNA of the CDR3: TGTGCCAGCTCACAGGACAGGGATGAGCAGTTCTTC. Translated, it gives CASSQDRDEQFF. This chain joins TRBV18 and TRBJ2-1; 8 bases agree with TRBD1. CDR1 KGHSH and CDR2 LQKENI come from the germline V gene. This CDR3 is 12 amino acids long. V was pared by 4 bases and J by 8 bases, with 1 base of the junction left unmatched.

The CDR3 loop is CAWSYVQQGGIGYTF. The CDR3 bases are TGTGCCTGGAGTTATGTTCAACAGGGGGGCATAGGCTACACCTTC. The chain links TRBV30 to TRBJ1-2; TRBD1 matches at 8 bases. The CDR3 runs 15 residues. Germline assignment: CDR1 GTSNPN and CDR2 SVGIG (reference sequence). The V segment lost 2 bases and the J segment 8 bases; nucleotides outside the gene matches: 13.

V is TRBV5-4 and J is TRBJ2-4; a weak D match, TRBD1 (6 bases). Deletions cut 1 base from V and 6 bases from J, with 11 bases between. Germline lookup yields CDR1 SGHNT and CDR2 YYREEE (reference sequence). The CDR3 runs 14 residues. The CDR3 region is CASSLWGLGNIQYF. The CDR3 DNA follows: TGTGCCAGCAGCTTGTGGGGGCTGGGAAACATTCAGTACTTC.

The chain recombines TRBV5-1 with TRBJ2-3; 11 bases fit TRBD2. This CDR3 comprises 17 residues. The germline CDR1 and CDR2 sequences are SGHRS and YFSETQ. V shed 0 bases, J shed 0 bases, and the junction held 3 bases outside the gene matches. The CDR3 loop is CASSLGVAGGSTDTQYF. Written as DNA, the CDR3 is TGCGCCAGCAGCTTGGGAGTAGCGGGGGGGAGCACAGATACGCAGTATTTT.

This chain joins TRBV7-2 and TRBJ2-1; 10 nucleotides line up with TRBD2. The CDR3 sequence is 15 residues long. The V gene end was trimmed by 5 bases and the J gene end by 7 bases; junction bases not matched to a gene: 8. The germline CDR1 and CDR2 sequences are SGHTA and FQGNSA. CDR3 in DNA: TGTGCCAGCAGCCCCCGGACTAGCGGTTTTAATGAGCAGTTCTTC. It specifies CASSPRTSGFNEQFF.

This chain links TRBV16 with TRBJ1-5, with unresolved D. Germline V gives CDR1 KGHSY, CDR2 FQNENV. The CDR3 runs 12 residues. Trimming shortened V by 0 bases and J by 7 bases, and 4 bases separated the two germline ends. CDR3 DNA: TGTGCCAGCAGCCAATCTAGACAGCCCCAGCATTTT. It translates to CASSQSRQPQHF.

The V call is TRBV5-1, the J call TRBJ2-3; D not certain. The CDR3 sequence is 12 residues long. V was clipped by 0 bases and J by 5 bases, with 4 bases between them. Germline loops: CDR1 SGHRS, CDR2 YFSETQ. The CDR3 coding sequence is TGCGCCAGCAGCTTGGCAGTAGATACGCAGTATTTT. This gives the protein CASSLAVDTQYF.

J is TRBJ1-1 and V is TRBV30; TRBD1 matches 7 bases. CDR1 is GTSNPN and CDR2 is SVGIG in the germline V gene (reference sequence). V was pared by 1 base and J by 6 bases, with 8 bases of the junction left unmatched. The CDR3 loop spans 14 amino acids. Here the CDR3 DNA reads TGTGCCTGGAGTGCACAGGGGTGGTTGTCTGAAGCTTTCTTT. Its protein product is CAWSAQGWLSEAFF.

The chain has TRBV7-8 and TRBJ1-5; the match to TRBD1 covers 7 bases. The CDR3 is made up of 13 amino acids. J was trimmed by 5 bases and V by 4 bases; bases with no gene match: 2. Germline assignment: CDR1 SGHVS and CDR2 FQNEAQ. The CDR3 DNA sequence: TGTGCCAGCAGCTCACAGGGGTATCAGCCCCAGCATTTT. This gives the protein CASSSQGYQPQHF. Using reference TRBV7-8 and TRBJ1-5 for the parts outside the CDR3, the full variable domain is GAGVSQSPRYKVAKRGQDVALRCDPISGHVSLFWYQQALGQGPEFLTYFQNEAQLDKSGLPSDRFFAERPEGSVSTLKIQRTQQEDSAVYLCASSSQGYQPQHFGDGTRLSIL.

The chain is built from TRBV29-1 and TRBJ2-7; 9 bases are shared with TRBD1. From germline, CDR1 is SQVTM and CDR2 ANQGSEA. V was pared by 7 bases and J by 7 bases, with 11 bases of the junction left unmatched. The CDR3 contains 13 residues. The CDR3 loop reads CSGQQGATGEQYF. Here the CDR3 DNA reads TGCAGCGGGCAACAGGGGGCGACGGGGGAGCAGTACTTC.

The CDR3 DNA follows: TGTGCCAGCAGCTCCGGGGGGGAAGTGGGTCTAAATCAGCCCCAGCATTTT. This gives the protein CASSSGGEVGLNQPQHF. The chain recombines TRBV21-1 with TRBJ1-5. TRBV21-1 is a documented pseudogene. The length of the CDR3 is 17 residues.

This chain links TRBV9 with TRBJ2-7, with 10 bases lining up with TRBD2. The V and J ends lost 3 bases and 3 bases, in that order; junction bases with no gene match: 9. Germline V gene sequence: CDR1 SGDLS, CDR2 YYNGEE. The CDR3 has 16 amino acids. The CDR3 DNA is TGTGCCAGCAGCGCAAAACCTAGCGGGGGACGCTACGAGCAGTACTTC. Protein: CASSAKPSGGRYEQYF.

V and J are TRBV6-1 and TRBJ2-7, with 12 bases aligning to TRBD2. Germline trimming cut 3 bases from V and 0 bases from J; bases unmatched to any gene: 6. There are 17 residues in the CDR3. Germline CDR1 and CDR2: MNHNS and SASEGT. In DNA form, the CDR3 reads TGTGCCAGCAGTGATACTGGACTAGCGGGGCCCTCCTACGAGCAGTACTTC. It encodes CASSDTGLAGPSYEQYF.

The chain carries TRBV7-6 and TRBJ2-1; D uncertain. The V gene lost 1 base and the J gene lost 0 bases, with 7 bases spanning the gap. CDR3 size: 15 residues. CDR1 and CDR2 from the germline V gene are SGHVS and FNYEAQ. The CDR3 DNA is TGTGCCAGCAGCTTAGGCTCCAGCTCCTACAATGAGCAGTTCTTC. Residues: CASSLGSSSYNEQFF.

J is TRBJ2-3 and V is TRBV5-1; 13 nucleotides match TRBD2. With V trimmed by 3 bases and J by 4 bases, 5 bases remained unmatched. The germline gives CDR1 SGHRS, CDR2 YFSETQ. The CDR3 covers 16 residues. Written as DNA, the CDR3 is TGCGCCAGCAGCTCCGGGACTAGCGGGGTCTCAGATACGCAGTATTTT. Amino acids: CASSSGTSGVSDTQYF.

This clone was recorded only once. V usage is TRBV7-2 and J usage is TRBJ2-7; D perhaps matches TRBD2 (7 bases). This CDR3 has 15 residues. CDR1 is SGHTA and CDR2 is FQGNSA in the germline V gene. Deletions cut 5 bases from V and 6 bases from J, with 20 bases between. The CDR3 protein is CASSQRWGGPREQYF. The CDR3 coding sequence is TGTGCCAGCAGCCAAAGGTGGGGGGGGCCGCGCGAGCAGTACTTC.

The chain has TRBV7-9 and TRBJ2-7; 9 bases fit TRBD1. The V gene's germline CDR1 is SEHNR and CDR2 FQNEAQ (reference sequence). The CDR3 length is 15 residues. With 5 bases clipped from V and 4 bases from J, the junction kept 9 bases outside the gene matches. Here the CDR3 reads CASSGGTGSFYEQYF. The CDR3 bases are TGTGCCAGCAGCGGCGGGACAGGGTCTTTTTACGAGCAGTACTTC.

Only one count was recorded for this clone. J is TRBJ2-1 and V is TRBV5-1, with 9 bases lining up with TRBD2. This CDR3 region has 15 residues. In germline, CDR1 is SGHRS, CDR2 YFSETQ. V lost 4 bases and J lost 1; bases outside the gene matches: 3. CDR3 region: CASSPGLASYNEQFF. DNA of the CDR3: TGCGCCAGCAGCCCAGGACTAGCGTCCTACAATGAGCAGTTCTTC.